Detailed here is one T cell receptor beta chain. The CDR3 runs 12 residues. Germline CDR1 SEHNR, CDR2 FQNEAQ (reference sequence). The germline V and J ends were trimmed by 5 bases and 7 bases, with 11 bases remaining between them. Individuals drawn from around 24 US areas were roughly 18 to 89 years old. The study assigned cohorts using participant-reported clinical history. This entry belongs to a study of blood T cell repertoires in COVID-19. Profiled with immunoSEQ multiplex PCR; TCRdb holds only in-frame clones, not every one. The sample has almost 400,000 clones, roughly 90% seen once; the top ten hold over 0.9%.

Sequenced sample: PBMCs or T cells enriched from blood (not recorded which). The chain is built from TRBV7-9 and TRBJ1-1; D may be TRBD1 (6 bases). This clonotype was obtained from a woman aged 25 to 39 with acute COVID-19. CDR3 sequence reads: CASSPTGREAFF. The CDR3 DNA is TGTGCCAGCAGCCCCACAGGGCGTGAAGCTTTCTTT.